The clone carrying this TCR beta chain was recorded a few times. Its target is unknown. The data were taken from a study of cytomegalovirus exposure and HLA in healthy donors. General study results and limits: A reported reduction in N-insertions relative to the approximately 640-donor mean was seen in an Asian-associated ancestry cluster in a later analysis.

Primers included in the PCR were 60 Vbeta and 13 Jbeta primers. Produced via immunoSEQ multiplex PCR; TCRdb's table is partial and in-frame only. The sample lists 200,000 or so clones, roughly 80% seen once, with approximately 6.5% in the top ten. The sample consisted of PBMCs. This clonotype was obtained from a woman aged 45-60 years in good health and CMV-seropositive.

The CDR3 sequence is CASTLGGVQATEAFF. CDR3 bases: TGCGCCAGCACATTGGGGGGGGTTCAGGCCACTGAAGCTTTCTTT. The chain has TRBV5-1 and TRBJ1-1; maybe TRBD1 (5 bases). Germline V gives CDR1 SGHRS, CDR2 YFSETQ. Trimming pared 6 bases from V and 4 bases from J, leaving 19 bases between. The CDR3 loop spans 15 amino acids.